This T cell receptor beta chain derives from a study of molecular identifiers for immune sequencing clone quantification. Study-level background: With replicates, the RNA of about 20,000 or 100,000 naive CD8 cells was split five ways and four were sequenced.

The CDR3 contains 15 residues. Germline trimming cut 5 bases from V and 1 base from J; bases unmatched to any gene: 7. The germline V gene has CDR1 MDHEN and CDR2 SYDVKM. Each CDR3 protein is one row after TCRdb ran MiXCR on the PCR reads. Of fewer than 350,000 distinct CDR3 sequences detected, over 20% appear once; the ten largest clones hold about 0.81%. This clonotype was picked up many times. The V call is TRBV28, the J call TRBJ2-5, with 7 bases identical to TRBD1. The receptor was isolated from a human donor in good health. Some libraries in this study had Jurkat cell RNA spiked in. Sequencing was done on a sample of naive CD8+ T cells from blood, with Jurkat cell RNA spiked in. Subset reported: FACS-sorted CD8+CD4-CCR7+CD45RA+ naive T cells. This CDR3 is CASSPGQIRQETQYF. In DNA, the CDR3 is TGTGCCAGCAGTCCGGGACAGATACGCCAAGAGACCCAGTACTTC.